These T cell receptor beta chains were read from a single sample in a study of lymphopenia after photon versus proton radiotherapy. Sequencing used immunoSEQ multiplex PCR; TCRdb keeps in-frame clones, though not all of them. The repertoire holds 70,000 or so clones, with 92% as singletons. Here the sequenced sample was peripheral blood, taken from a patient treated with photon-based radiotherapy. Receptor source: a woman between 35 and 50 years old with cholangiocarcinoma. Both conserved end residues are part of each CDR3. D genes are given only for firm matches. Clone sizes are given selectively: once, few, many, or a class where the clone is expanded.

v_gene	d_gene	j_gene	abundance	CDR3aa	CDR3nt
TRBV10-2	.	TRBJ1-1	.	CASSEEGLGTEAFF	TGCGCCAGCAGTGAGGAAGGCCTGGGCACTGAAGCTTTCTTT
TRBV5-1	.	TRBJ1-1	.	CASSPTTNTEAFF	TGCGCCAGCAGCCCTACGACGAACACTGAAGCTTTCTTT
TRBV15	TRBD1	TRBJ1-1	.	CATSRWGADRGNTEAFF	TGTGCCACCAGCAGATGGGGGGCGGACAGGGGGAACACTGAAGCTTTCTTT
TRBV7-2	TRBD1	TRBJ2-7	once	CASSPGQGSSYEQYF	TGTGCCAGCAGCCCCGGACAGGGCAGCTCCTACGAGCAGTACTTC
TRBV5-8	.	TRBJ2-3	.	CASSLSGVGTDTQYF	TGTGCCAGCAGCTTGTCGGGAGTAGGAACAGATACGCAGTATTTT
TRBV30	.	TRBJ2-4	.	CAWSPLSAKNIQYF	TGTGCCTGGAGTCCCCTCTCTGCCAAAAACATTCAGTACTTC
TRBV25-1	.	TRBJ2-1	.	CASSEGGNEQFF	TGTGCCAGCAGTGAAGGGGGCAATGAGCAGTTCTTC
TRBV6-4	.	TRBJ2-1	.	CASSEFDNNEQFF	TGTGCCAGCAGTGAATTTGACAACAATGAGCAGTTCTTC
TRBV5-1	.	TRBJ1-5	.	CASSLEGSGLGQPQHF	TGCGCCAGCAGCTTGGAGGGGTCAGGGCTGGGGCAGCCCCAGCATTTT
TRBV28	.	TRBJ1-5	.	CASSLLGNVQPQHF	TGTGCCAGCAGTTTACTCGGGAATGTGCAGCCCCAGCATTTT
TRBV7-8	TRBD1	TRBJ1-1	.	CASSSGTVYQNTEAFF	TGTGCCAGCAGCTCCGGGACAGTGTACCAGAACACTGAAGCTTTCTTT
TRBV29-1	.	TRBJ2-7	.	CSVEDSPGRSEQYF	TGCAGCGTTGAAGACTCACCGGGGCGAAGCGAGCAGTACTTC
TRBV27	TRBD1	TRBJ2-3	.	CAIARAGQGRNTQYF	TGTGCCATTGCCCGTGCGGGACAGGGGAGGAATACGCAGTATTTT
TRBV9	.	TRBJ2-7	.	CASSVGQAEQYF	TGTGCCAGCAGCGTAGGGCAGGCTGAGCAGTACTTC
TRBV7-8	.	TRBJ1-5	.	CASSSSGSEGSNQPQHF	TGTGCCAGCAGCTCTTCAGGGAGTGAAGGAAGCAATCAGCCCCAGCATTTT
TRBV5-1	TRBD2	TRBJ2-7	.	CASSYGTSGSYEQYF	TGCGCCAGCAGCTACGGGACTAGCGGGTCCTACGAGCAGTACTTC
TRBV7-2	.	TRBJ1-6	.	CASSLEGGNSPLHF	TGTGCCAGCAGCTTAGAGGGAGGTAATTCACCCCTCCACTTT
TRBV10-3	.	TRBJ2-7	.	CAISPGYEQYF	TGTGCCATCAGTCCGGGTTACGAGCAGTACTTC
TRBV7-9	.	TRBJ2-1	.	CASSLRPSYNEQFF	TGTGCCAGCAGCTTACGGCCCTCCTACAATGAGCAGTTCTTC
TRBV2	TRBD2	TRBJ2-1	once	CASSWGTSGLSYNEQFF	TGTGCCAGCAGCTGGGGGACTAGCGGGCTATCCTACAATGAGCAGTTCTTC
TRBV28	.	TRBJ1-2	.	CASSLLGGGYTF	TGTGCCAGCAGTTTACTGGGAGGTGGCTACACCTTC
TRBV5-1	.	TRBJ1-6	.	CASSSDGGSYNSPLHF	TGCGCCAGCAGCTCCGATGGTGGATCCTATAATTCACCCCTCCACTTT
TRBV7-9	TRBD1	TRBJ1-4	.	CASSLDRGDEKLFF	TGTGCCAGCAGCTTAGACAGGGGTGATGAAAAACTGTTTTTT
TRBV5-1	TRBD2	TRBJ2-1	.	CASSDGTSGNNEQFF	TGCGCCAGCAGCGATGGGACTAGCGGAAACAATGAGCAGTTCTTC